These 5 T cell receptor beta chains share one sample of origin, sequenced in a study of blood T cell repertoires in COVID-19. Generated by immunoSEQ multiplex PCR, the TCRdb table keeps only in-frame clones and is missing some. This table holds about 220,000 clones, around 83% found once. The material sequenced was peripheral blood. The source of these receptors is a woman aged 45-65 years with acute or convalescent COVID-19.

In its sample, this clone was seen a few times. The V and J genes are TRBV12-3 or TRBV12-4 and TRBJ1-2; weak D call: TRBD1 (5 bases). V was clipped by 1 base and J by 5 bases, with 8 bases between them. CDR3 length: 13 residues. The DNA of the CDR3 is TGTGCCAGCAGTTTAGTAGCAGGGTATGGCTACACCTTC. Translated, it gives CASSLVAGYGYTF.

The gene calls are TRBV2 and TRBJ1-5, with TRBD1 matching over 9 bases. J gave up 4 bases and V 5 bases, and 3 bases lay outside the gene matches. Germline CDR1 SNHLY, CDR2 FYNNEI. The CDR3 sequence is 14 residues long. DNA for the CDR3: TGTGCCAGCAGTCCACAGGGGGCAAATCAGCCCCAGCATTTT. Amino acid sequence: CASSPQGANQPQHF.

The chain uses TRBV14 and TRBJ2-2; D call uncertain. Germline-derived CDR1 and CDR2 are SGHDN and FVKESK. Deletions cut 5 bases from V and 1 base from J, with 5 bases between. This CDR3 has 13 amino acids. The CDR3 region is CASSGRNTGELFF. The CDR3, as DNA: TGTGCCAGCAGCGGGCGGAACACCGGGGAGCTGTTTTTT. The full variable domain, in which reference TRBV14 and TRBJ2-2 provide the parts outside the CDR3, is EAGVTQFPSHSVIEKGQTVTLRCDPISGHDNLYWYRRVMGKEIKFLLHFVKESKQDESGMPNNRFLAERTGGTYSTLKVQPAELEDSGVYFCASSGRNTGELFFGEGSRLTVL.

The rearrangement joins TRBV19 to TRBJ2-5; no clear D gene. Trimming took 7 bases from V and 1 from J, leaving 16 bases between them. Per the germline V gene, CDR1 is LNHDA and CDR2 is SQIVND (reference sequence). The CDR3 has 15 amino acids. The CDR3 sequence: CASTPRGDFQETQYF. DNA of the CDR3: TGTGCCAGTACCCCCCGCGGAGACTTCCAAGAGACCCAGTACTTC.

The rearrangement joins TRBV5-1 to TRBJ1-1; D might be TRBD1 (5 bases). V was cut by 0 bases and J by 3 bases, with 15 bases left in between. Germline CDR1 is SGHRS and CDR2 is YFSETQ. This CDR3 is 16 amino acids long. CDR3 nucleotides: TGCGCCAGCAGCTTGGGGGGCCCTATGTCGGACACTGAAGCTTTCTTT. It translates to CASSLGGPMSDTEAFF.